The 19 T cell receptor beta chains below come from one sample, sequenced in a study of blood T cell repertoires in COVID-19. Only in-frame clones appear in the TCRdb table, and some are missing; sequencing was by immunoSEQ multiplex PCR. The table shows approximately 350,000 clones, with 83% occurring only once. The sequencing input was peripheral blood. The origin of the receptors is a man aged 25 to 40 with active or convalescent COVID-19.

This clone was recorded a few times. The V and J genes are TRBV4-2 and TRBJ1-4; D is unresolved. This CDR3 is built from 17 residues. V was shortened by 0 bases and J by 0 bases, with 11 bases between the two germline ends. Germline lookup yields CDR1 LGHNA and CDR2 YNFKEQ. CDR3 protein: CASSQEPSAATNEKLFF. The CDR3 DNA sequence: TGTGCCAGCAGCCAAGAGCCCAGCGCTGCAACTAATGAAAAACTGTTTTTT.

This chain links TRBV7-3 with TRBJ2-1, with D possibly matching TRBD1 (6 bases). Germline V gene data show CDR1 as SGHTA and CDR2 as FQGTGA. The CDR3 consists of 15 residues. The V end was cut by 0 bases, the J end by 8 bases, with 14 bases between. CDR3 nucleotides: TGTGCCAGCAGCTTAACTCCCATAGGGGGTGATGAGCAGTTCTTC. It is translated as CASSLTPIGGDEQFF.

The chain uses TRBV14 and TRBJ1-1; maybe TRBD1 (6 bases). V dropped 3 bases and J dropped 10 bases, with 9 bases sitting between them. This CDR3 is built from 11 residues. Germline V CDR1 and CDR2: SGHDN, FVKESK. As DNA, the CDR3 is TGTGCCAGCAGCCAGGGGACATCAGCTTTCTTT. Its translation: CASSQGTSAFF.

The CDR3 here is CASSIDRGMETQYF. CDR3 in DNA: TGTGCCAGTAGTATAGACAGGGGCATGGAGACCCAGTACTTC. This chain links TRBV19 with TRBJ2-5, with D possibly being TRBD1 (6 bases). Germline V gives CDR1 LNHDA, CDR2 SQIVND (reference sequence). There are 14 residues in the CDR3. The ends were cut back, 0 bases at V and 5 bases at J, with 10 bases in the middle.

The chain carries TRBV4-1 and TRBJ1-1, with D tentatively TRBD1 (5 bases). CDR3 length equals 14 residues. Trimming took off 2 bases at V and 7 bases at J, with 14 bases between the two ends. Per germline, CDR1 MGHRA and CDR2 YSYEKL. The CDR3 loop is CASSQLRRGGEAFF. The CDR3 nucleotides read TGCGCCAGCAGCCAACTTCGGAGGGGAGGTGAAGCTTTCTTT.

The chain employs TRBV12-5 and TRBJ2-3; weak D call: TRBD1 (6 bases). The length of the CDR3 is 20 residues. The V gene lost 5 bases and the J gene lost 2 bases, with 29 bases spanning the gap. In germline, CDR1 is LGHNT, CDR2 FRNRAP. The CDR3: CASGRVKPGAASSLTDTQYF. In DNA, the CDR3 is TGTGCTAGTGGTCGGGTAAAGCCAGGGGCCGCTTCTTCTCTCACAGATACGCAGTATTTT. Full variable domain (missing parts from reference TRBV12-5 and TRBJ2-3): DARVTQTPRHKVTEMGQEVTMRCQPILGHNTVFWYRQTMMQGLELLAYFRNRAPLDDSGMPKDRFSAEMPDATLATLKIQPSEPRDSAVYFCASGRVKPGAASSLTDTQYFGPGTRLTVL.

V is TRBV11-3 and J is TRBJ2-2; no definite D call. The CDR3 loop spans 13 amino acids. Germline V gene data show CDR1 as SGHNT and CDR2 as YENEEA. Trimming cost V 5 bases and J 4 bases, with 8 bases left between them. The DNA of the CDR3 is TGTGCCAGCAGCCTTATGAGCACCGGGGAGCTGTTTTTT. This encodes CASSLMSTGELFF.

This chain connects TRBV7-8 to TRBJ1-1; 7 bases agree with TRBD1. Germline CDR1 is SGHVS and CDR2 is FQNEAQ. There are 17 residues in the CDR3. J lost 6 bases, V lost 0 bases, and 13 bases had no gene match. DNA of the CDR3: TGTGCCAGCAGCTTAGCGCGACGACAGGGATGGATATCTGAAGCTTTCTTT. This translates into CASSLARRQGWISEAFF. Filled out from reference TRBV7-8 and TRBJ1-1, the complete variable domain reads GAGVSQSPRYKVAKRGQDVALRCDPISGHVSLFWYQQALGQGPEFLTYFQNEAQLDKSGLPSDRFFAERPEGSVSTLKIQRTQQEDSAVYLCASSLARRQGWISEAFFGQGTRLTVV.

This clone is a singleton in its sample. V and J are TRBV6-5 and TRBJ2-7; TRBD1 agrees at 8 bases. The V gene's germline CDR1 is MNHEY and CDR2 SVGAGI. V shed 3 bases and J 3 bases; nucleotides not matched to a gene: 7. CDR3 length: 15 residues. DNA of the CDR3: TGTGCCAGCAGTTATTTGCCGGGACAGGACTACGAGCAGTACTTC. This encodes CASSYLPGQDYEQYF.

This chain joins TRBV4-3 and TRBJ1-1; maybe TRBD1 (6 bases). The CDR3 loop spans 16 amino acids. The germline gives CDR1 LGHNA, CDR2 YSLEER. Trimming left V 0 bases short and J 7 bases short, with 18 bases between. CDR3 region: CASSQDYSEGVFEAFF. Written as DNA, the CDR3 is TGCGCCAGCAGCCAAGATTATAGCGAGGGGGTCTTTGAAGCTTTCTTT.

The V call is TRBV24-1, the J call TRBJ2-7, with D maybe TRBD2 (6 bases). Germline assignment: CDR1 KGHDR and CDR2 SFDVKD. This CDR3 is 14 amino acids long. The germline V and J ends were trimmed by 6 bases and 5 bases, with 16 bases remaining between them. The CDR3 region has the DNA TGTGCCACCAGTCCCCAAGGGACTGGAGACGAGCAGTACTTC. Protein product: CATSPQGTGDEQYF.

The J gene is TRBJ1-3, the V gene TRBV28; 7 bases line up with TRBD1. After removal of 7 bases from V and 5 bases from J, the junction contained 17 bases not matched to a gene. The V gene's germline CDR1 is MDHEN and CDR2 SYDVKM. CDR3 length equals 17 residues. CDR3 sequence: CASTPPDRMMDRNTIYF. In nucleotides, the CDR3 is TGTGCCAGCACCCCCCCGGACAGGATGATGGATAGAAACACCATATATTTT.

This chain joins TRBV5-1 and TRBJ2-7, with D unclear. Germline V lookup: CDR1 SGHRS, CDR2 YFSETQ. The CDR3 is 14 amino acids. V lost 0 bases and J lost 2, with 9 bases in between. The CDR3 protein is CASSLDLFPYEQYF. The CDR3, as DNA: TGCGCCAGCAGCTTGGATCTGTTCCCCTACGAGCAGTACTTC. The entire variable domain, with the rest obtained from reference TRBV5-1 and TRBJ2-7, is as follows: KAGVTQTPRYLIKTRGQQVTLSCSPISGHRSVSWYQQTPGQGLQFLFEYFSETQRNKGNFPGRFSGRQFSNSRSEMNVSTLELGDSALYLCASSLDLFPYEQYFGPGTRLTVT.

This chain connects TRBV7-8 to TRBJ2-2, with TRBD1 matching 8 bases. The CDR3 is 14 residues long. Trimming removed 6 bases from V and 4 bases from J; junction bases left unmatched: 4. CDR1 SGHVS and CDR2 FQNEAQ come from the germline V gene. For the CDR3, the DNA is TGTGCCAGCAGAGACAGGGGACGCACCGGGGAGCTGTTTTTT. This sequence encodes CASRDRGRTGELFF. The whole variable domain, filled in from reference TRBV7-8 and TRBJ2-2, reads GAGVSQSPRYKVAKRGQDVALRCDPISGHVSLFWYQQALGQGPEFLTYFQNEAQLDKSGLPSDRFFAERPEGSVSTLKIQRTQQEDSAVYLCASRDRGRTGELFFGEGSRLTVL.

The J gene is TRBJ1-5, the V gene TRBV24-1; 7 nucleotides align to TRBD1. The CDR3 is made up of 13 amino acids. With 4 bases clipped from V and 6 bases from J, the junction kept 2 bases outside the gene matches. Germline assignment: CDR1 KGHDR and CDR2 SFDVKD. The DNA for the CDR3 is TGTGCCACCAGTGAGCAGGGGGGTCAGCCCCAGCATTTT. It specifies CATSEQGGQPQHF.

This chain uses TRBV11-3 with TRBJ2-3; the D gene is possibly TRBD2 (5 bases). The CDR3 length is 14 residues. Germline V gene data show CDR1 as SGHNT and CDR2 as YENEEA. The germline V and J ends were trimmed by 9 bases and 0 bases, with 13 bases remaining between them. The CDR3 is CASTRGMSTDTQYF. The DNA of the CDR3 is TGTGCCAGTACGAGAGGGATGAGCACAGATACGCAGTATTTT.

Comment on this clone: The same CDR3 arises from other DNA sequences in this sample as well. The CDR3 DNA reads as TGTGCCACCAGTGACCGACAGGGGGCCCCCACAGATACGCAGTATTTT. It codes for CATSDRQGAPTDTQYF. This chain links TRBV24-1 with TRBJ2-3, with TRBD1 matching 10 bases. The germline gives CDR1 KGHDR, CDR2 SFDVKD. V was pared by 4 bases and J by 2 bases, with 5 bases of the junction left unmatched. The CDR3 loop spans 16 amino acids.

V usage is TRBV24-1 and J usage is TRBJ2-3; D not resolved. CDR1 and CDR2 from the germline V gene are KGHDR and SFDVKD. This CDR3 region has 13 residues. The V end was cut by 9 bases, the J end by 6 bases, with 15 bases between. In DNA form, the CDR3 reads TGTGCCACCGGCAATTCACTGAGGGATACGCAGTATTTT. This codes for CATGNSLRDTQYF.

The chain joins TRBV9 to TRBJ1-2; no firm D call. CDR1 and CDR2 (germline): SGDLS, YYNGEE. The CDR3 contains 12 residues. Trimming stripped 4 bases from V and 8 bases from J, with 12 bases between. CDR3 loop: CASSSPIWGYTF. The CDR3 region has the DNA TGTGCCAGCAGCTCGCCTATCTGGGGCTACACCTTC.